This TCR beta chain was obtained from a study of early T cells in non-severe SARS-CoV-2 infection. Attached unique molecular identifiers marked individual cDNA molecules. TCRdb itself ran the 5' RACE reads through MiXCR, one entry per CDR3 protein. The sample has around 55,000 distinct CDR3 sequences, 14% to 15% seen once; the top ten hold 9% to 10%. V was trimmed by 6 bases and J by 5 bases, leaving 10 bases between them. The length of the CDR3 is 13 residues. The TCR originated in an adult who was a healthcare worker with PCR-confirmed SARS-CoV-2 infection or an uninfected control (not recorded which). The rearrangement links TRBV12-3 or TRBV12-4 to TRBJ2-2; D unresolved. The sample here was whole blood, taken at baseline. The DNA for the CDR3 is TGTGCCAGCAGGGGATATCCAACCGGGGAGCTGTTTTTT. This translates into CASRGYPTGELFF.